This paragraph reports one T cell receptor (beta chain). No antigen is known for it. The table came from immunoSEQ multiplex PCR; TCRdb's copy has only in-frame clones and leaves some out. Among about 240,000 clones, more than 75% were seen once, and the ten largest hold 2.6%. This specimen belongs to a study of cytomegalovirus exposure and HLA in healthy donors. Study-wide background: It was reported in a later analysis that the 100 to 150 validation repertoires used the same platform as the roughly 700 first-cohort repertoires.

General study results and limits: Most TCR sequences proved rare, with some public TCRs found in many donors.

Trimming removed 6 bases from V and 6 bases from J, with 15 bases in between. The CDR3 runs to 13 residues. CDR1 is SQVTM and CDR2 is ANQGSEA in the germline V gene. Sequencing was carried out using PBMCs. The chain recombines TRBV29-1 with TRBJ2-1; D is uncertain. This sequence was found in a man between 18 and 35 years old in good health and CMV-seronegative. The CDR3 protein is CSVELGTPNEQFF. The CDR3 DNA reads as TGCAGCGTGGAGCTAGGCACCCCCAATGAGCAGTTCTTC.